These T cell receptor beta chains were read from a single sample in a study of T-cell memory formation after mild COVID-19. TCRdb called the 5' RACE reads again in MiXCR, with one record for every CDR3 protein. The sample has hundreds of thousands of distinct CDR3 sequences, 7.5% to 9.5% seen once. Sequences were obtained from PBMCs or a T cell subset sorted from them (not recorded which). The receptor source for this set is a man in his late teens or twenties who had mild COVID-19 (a few samples of this study predate the infection). Cell type and time point are not known. Both conserved end residues are part of each CDR3. Each record gives: CDR3 DNA, CDR3 protein, CDR3 length, clone size, D gene, J gene, V gene. D genes are given only for firm matches. Clone size is not always given. Where it is, it says once, few, many or a class for expanded clones.

TGCGCCAGCAGCATTTGGGGGGGGAGCAATCAGCCCCAGCATTTT CASSIWGGSNQPQHF 15 few - TRBJ1-5 TRBV5-1
TGTGCCAGCAGTTTATCTGGCGGGGCCGCGGTAGATACGCAGTATTTT CASSLSGGAAVDTQYF 16 few - TRBJ2-3 TRBV27
TGCGCCAGCAGTGGCAGCCCCGGTGAAAAACTGTTTTTT CASSGSPGEKLFF 13 few - TRBJ1-4 TRBV5-1
TGTGCCAGCAGTTTAGCCAGGGGAGGCGAAAAACTGTTTTTT CASSLARGGEKLFF 14 - - TRBJ1-4 TRBV12-3/TRBV12-4
TGTGCCATCAGTGAAGGGAGCGGGGTGGAACCTGATACGCAGTATTTT CAISEGSGVEPDTQYF 16 - TRBD2 TRBJ2-3 TRBV10-3
TGCAGTGGGCTCAGGACTAGCGGACAAGAGACCCAGTACTTC CSGLRTSGQETQYF 14 - TRBD2 TRBJ2-5 TRBV20-1
TGTGCCAGCAGTGCATTTACGGGGTCGGTTACTGAAGCTTTCTTT CASSAFTGSVTEAFF 15 many - TRBJ1-1 TRBV6-5
TGTGCCAGCAGCTTACTGACAGAAGAGACCCAGTACTTC CASSLLTEETQYF 13 few - TRBJ2-5 TRBV7-2
TGTGCCAGCAGCCCCGCTACCGGGGCCAACGTCCTGACTTTC CASSPATGANVLTF 14 - - TRBJ2-6 TRBV5-6
TGTGCCAGCAGCCAAGATCTTGCGGGGTTCTCTGGCTACACCTTC CASSQDLAGFSGYTF 15 - - TRBJ1-2 TRBV14
TGCGCCAGCAGCTTGGCAGGGTTGAATGAAAAACTGTTTTTT CASSLAGLNEKLFF 14 few - TRBJ1-4 TRBV5-1
TGTGCCACCGGGGGGACAGGGTACAATGAGCAGTTCTTC CATGGTGYNEQFF 13 - TRBD1 TRBJ2-1 TRBV24-1
TGTGCCAGCTCCCAGCTTCCGGGACAGATTTACGAGCAGTACTTC CASSQLPGQIYEQYF 15 few TRBD1 TRBJ2-7 TRBV18
TGTGCCAGCACGTCCGGCTACGAGCAGTACTTC CASTSGYEQYF 11 few - TRBJ2-7 TRBV2
TGTGCCAGCAGCGTAGACGGGGGCTACAATGAGCAGTTCTTC CASSVDGGYNEQFF 14 - - TRBJ2-1 TRBV9
TGTGCCACCAGCACCGAACAGGCGCCGTCCTACGAGCAGTACTTC CATSTEQAPSYEQYF 15 - - TRBJ2-7 TRBV15
TGTGCCAGCAGCCAAGACCTCCCCTTGGCGGGGGGCTCCTACGAGCAGTACTTC CASSQDLPLAGGSYEQYF 18 - TRBD2 TRBJ2-7 TRBV4-2